Shown below are 25 T cell receptor beta chains from a single sample sequenced in a study of graft-versus-host responses after intestinal transplantation (dated by TCRdb to about 2021). The time point tag for this specimen amounts to: cells obtained before transplantation from donor or recipient. Their cognate antigens are unknown. The library was produced with the immunoSEQ multiplex PCR assay. This immuneACCESS table, as held by TCRdb, lists in-frame sequences with V and J called but not all clones. Of the missing ones, under half trace to an unresolved V gene in checked studies; the others have no known cause. For this sample the table gives about 26,000 clones, of which more than 75% were detected only once. The ten biggest clones cover 0.7% of the sample. Sequenced here: unstimulated CD4+ T cells sorted from spleen or lymph node cells, sampled before intestinal transplant. The receptors were sampled from a human donor who received an intestinal transplant.

The gene calls are TRBV20-1 and TRBJ1-1, with D hard to call. The CDR3 contains 11 residues. V shed 6 bases and J shed 8 bases, with 13 bases lying between them. Per the germline V gene, CDR1 is DFQATT and CDR2 is SNEGSKA (reference sequence). This CDR3 is CSAPRFGEAFF. In DNA form, the CDR3 reads TGCAGTGCCCCTCGGTTCGGGGAAGCTTTCTTT.

The J gene is TRBJ1-1, the V gene TRBV7-3; 9 bases agree with TRBD1. CDR3 length: 13 residues. Germline V lookup: CDR1 SGHTA, CDR2 FQGTGA. Trimming at V came to 5 bases and at J to 12 bases, leaving 10 bases not matched to a gene. In DNA form, the CDR3 reads TGTGCCAGCAGCCTGGGGACAGGGACGAGGACTTTCTTT. Its translation: CASSLGTGTRTFF.

The chain carries TRBV10-3 and TRBJ2-3; no firm D call. There are 12 residues in the CDR3. Germline CDR1 ENHRY, CDR2 SYGVKD. V lost 3 bases and J lost 3, with 4 bases in between. The CDR3 region is CAISDGTDTQYF. The CDR3 DNA reads as TGTGCCATCAGTGACGGGACAGATACGCAGTATTTT.

The chain uses TRBV20-1 and TRBJ2-7; D gene unclear. Germline lookup yields CDR1 DFQATT and CDR2 SNEGSKA (reference sequence). V was shortened by 4 bases and J by 9 bases, with 10 bases between the two germline ends. The CDR3 length is 10 residues. DNA of the CDR3: TGCAGTGCTAATTGGGATGCGCAGTACTTC. Its protein product is CSANWDAQYF.

The rearrangement links TRBV28 to TRBJ1-5; D is unclear. The CDR3 length is 15 residues. Trimming removed 3 bases from V and 5 bases from J, with 14 bases in between. Germline values: CDR1 MDHEN, CDR2 SYDVKM. CDR3 amino acids: CASSFIFDGDQPQHF. CDR3 DNA: TGTGCCAGCAGTTTTATATTCGACGGGGATCAGCCCCAGCATTTT.

The rearrangement links TRBV7-2 to TRBJ1-1; a weak D match, TRBD1 (5 bases). CDR1 is SGHTA and CDR2 is FQGNSA in the germline V gene. CDR3 size: 14 residues. The ends were cut back, 1 base at V and 4 bases at J, with 10 bases in the middle. CDR3 DNA: TGTGCCAGCAGCTTAGAGGGTAGGGGCACTGAAGCTTTCTTT. Its translation is CASSLEGRGTEAFF.

The rearrangement joins TRBV13 to TRBJ2-7; D may be TRBD1 or TRBD2 (6 bases each). Trimming took off 5 bases at V and 4 bases at J, with 15 bases between the two ends. This CDR3 contains 14 residues. CDR1 and CDR2 (germline): PRHDT, FYEKMQ (reference sequence). The CDR3 here is CASSLWGAVYEQYF. The DNA of the CDR3 is TGTGCCAGCAGCCTCTGGGGGGCGGTTTACGAGCAGTACTTC.

This chain joins TRBV5-8 and TRBJ2-5, with TRBD1 identical over 7 bases. After removal of 3 bases from V and 5 bases from J, the junction contained 10 bases not matched to a gene. Germline assignment: CDR1 SGHTS and CDR2 YDEGEE. There are 15 residues in the CDR3. Here the CDR3 DNA reads TGTGCCAGCAGCTGGGGCAAGACAGGGTCGGAGACCCAGTACTTC. It translates to CASSWGKTGSETQYF.

This clone was detected once. The rearrangement uses TRBV6-1 and TRBJ1-6; 10 bases fit TRBD1. The CDR3 contains 15 residues. Looked up from germline, CDR1 is MNHNS and CDR2 is SASEGT. V shed 6 bases and J 2 bases; nucleotides not matched to a gene: 1. The CDR3 DNA sequence: TGTGCCAGCAGGGGACAGGGGACCTATAATTCACCCCTCCACTTT. Translation: CASRGQGTYNSPLHF.

The V and J genes are TRBV9 and TRBJ1-1, with TRBD1 matching 10 bases. The germline gives CDR1 SGDLS, CDR2 YYNGEE. The CDR3 covers 15 residues. V gave up 3 bases and J gave up 3 bases; unmatched junction bases: 5. CDR3: CASSGTGGRDTEAFF. In DNA, the CDR3 is TGTGCCAGCAGCGGGACAGGGGGAAGGGACACTGAAGCTTTCTTT.

V usage is TRBV28 and J usage is TRBJ1-3, with a tentative D call TRBD1 (5 bases). Germline lookup yields CDR1 MDHEN and CDR2 SYDVKM. Deletions cut 11 bases from V and 3 bases from J, with 14 bases between. CDR3 size: 13 residues. The CDR3 sequence: CAPPQGDGNTIYF. The CDR3 DNA reads TGTGCCCCCCCTCAAGGGGATGGAAACACCATATATTTT.

The genes are TRBV7-2 and TRBJ1-2, with D uncertain. V was shortened by 3 bases and J by 4 bases, with 15 bases between the two germline ends. The CDR3 is 15 amino acids. Germline V gives CDR1 SGHTA, CDR2 FQGNSA. CDR3: CASSFKIWRAYGYTF. The CDR3 bases are TGTGCCAGCAGCTTCAAGATTTGGAGGGCCTATGGCTACACCTTC.

This sequence joins TRBV7-8 and TRBJ2-7; D gene unclear. Germline assignment: CDR1 SGHVS and CDR2 FQNEAQ. With 6 bases removed from V and 5 bases from J, the gap between germline ends came to 17 bases. The CDR3 sequence is 14 residues long. CDR3 region: CASRLSPDRHEQYF. DNA for the CDR3: TGTGCCAGCAGACTTTCACCTGATCGCCACGAGCAGTACTTC. Using reference TRBV7-8 and TRBJ2-7 for the parts outside the CDR3, the full variable domain is GAGVSQSPRYKVAKRGQDVALRCDPISGHVSLFWYQQALGQGPEFLTYFQNEAQLDKSGLPSDRFFAERPEGSVSTLKIQRTQQEDSAVYLCASRLSPDRHEQYFGPGTRLTVT.

The chain couples TRBV25-1 to TRBJ1-1; D uncertain. Germline V CDR1 and CDR2: MGHDK, SYGVNS. The V end was cut by 5 bases, the J end by 5 bases, with 12 bases between. This CDR3 has 13 amino acids. CDR3 DNA sequence: TGTGCCAGCAGTACACGGACCGATACTGAAGCTTTCTTT. Protein product: CASSTRTDTEAFF.

This chain joins TRBV19 and TRBJ1-2; a weak D match, TRBD1 (6 bases). With 6 bases removed from V and 4 bases from J, the gap between germline ends came to 9 bases. The length of the CDR3 is 12 residues. Germline V gene data show CDR1 as LNHDA and CDR2 as SQIVND (reference sequence). CDR3 sequence (DNA): TGTGCCAGTAGCTCACAGGGCTATGGCTACACCTTC. Protein product: CASSSQGYGYTF.

The chain couples TRBV11-2 to TRBJ2-3, with D uncertain. This CDR3 contains 11 residues. V was trimmed by 1 base and J by 4 bases, leaving 0 bases between them. Per the germline V gene, CDR1 is SGHAT and CDR2 is FQNNGV. Here the CDR3 DNA reads TGTGCCAGCAGCTTAGCAGATACGCAGTATTTT. Protein product: CASSLADTQYF.

The V and J genes are TRBV5-5 and TRBJ2-4; 8 nucleotides align to TRBD1. The CDR3 has 17 residues. Germline V gene data show CDR1 as SGHKS and CDR2 as YYEKEE (reference sequence). The ends lost 4 bases at V and 2 bases at J; junction bases unmatched: 11. The CDR3 sequence is CASSQSQGAGSKNIQYF. CDR3 in DNA: TGTGCCAGCAGCCAGAGTCAGGGGGCTGGCTCCAAAAACATTCAGTACTTC.

The chain joins TRBV18 to TRBJ1-1; TRBD1 matches at 8 bases. The V segment lost 3 bases and the J segment 7 bases; nucleotides outside the gene matches: 7. CDR1 and CDR2 from the germline V gene are KGHSH and LQKENI. There are 14 residues in the CDR3. This CDR3 reads CASSPTRDRGEAFF. The CDR3 DNA sequence: TGTGCCAGCTCACCTACACGCGACAGGGGTGAAGCTTTCTTT.

The V call is TRBV5-6, the J call TRBJ1-6, with D possibly TRBD1 on 6 matching bases. The germline V gene has CDR1 SGHDT and CDR2 YYEEEE. The CDR3 is 15 residues long. Trimming cost V 0 bases and J 10 bases, with 14 bases left between them. The CDR3 sequence is CASSLAGGKTSPLHF. The DNA for the CDR3 is TGTGCCAGCAGCTTGGCCGGGGGCAAGACGTCACCCCTCCACTTT. Using reference TRBV5-6 and TRBJ1-6 for the parts outside the CDR3, the full variable domain is DAGVTQSPTHLIKTRGQQVTLRCSPKSGHDTVSWYQQALGQGPQFIFQYYEEEERQRGNFPDRFSGHQFPNYSSELNVNALLLGDSALYLCASSLAGGKTSPLHFGNGTRLTVT.

The V gene is TRBV2, the J gene TRBJ2-7, with unresolved D. V was trimmed by 8 bases and J by 3 bases, leaving 17 bases between them. CDR1 is SNHLY, CDR2 FYNNEI, per germline. The CDR3 consists of 14 residues. The CDR3 DNA is TGTGCCAGCCGCGAGGCCTTGGGATACTACGAGCAGTACTTC. Its translation: CASREALGYYEQYF.

This chain links TRBV6-6 with TRBJ1-1; 7 bases align to TRBD1. The CDR3 runs 15 residues. The V gene end was trimmed by 7 bases and the J gene end by 0 bases; junction bases not matched to a gene: 8. Germline assignment: CDR1 MNHNY and CDR2 SVGAGI (reference sequence). CDR3 bases: TGTGCCAGCAAATCCGGGACAGCCATGAACACTGAAGCTTTCTTT. Translating gives CASKSGTAMNTEAFF.

CDR3 sequence (DNA): TGTGCCAGTAGTATAGATCCAGGGATAAACACTGAAGCTTTCTTT. Translating it yields CASSIDPGINTEAFF. V is TRBV19 and J is TRBJ1-1, with D possibly being TRBD1 (5 bases). V lost 0 bases and J lost 2, with 10 bases in between. Germline V lookup: CDR1 LNHDA, CDR2 SQIVND (reference sequence). The CDR3 is 15 amino acids.

The V call is TRBV18, the J call TRBJ1-1; 7 bases line up with TRBD1. V was pared by 3 bases and J by 1 base, with 2 bases of the junction left unmatched. The CDR3 covers 14 residues. Germline CDR1 and CDR2: KGHSH and LQKENI. The CDR3 loop is CASSPWTGNTEAFF. The CDR3 DNA sequence: TGTGCCAGCTCACCCTGGACAGGGAACACTGAAGCTTTCTTT.

The V and J genes are TRBV6-1 and TRBJ2-7; D is tentatively TRBD1 or TRBD2 (5 bases each). The ends were cut back, 1 base at V and 4 bases at J, with 8 bases in the middle. Germline-derived CDR1 and CDR2 are MNHNS and SASEGT. The CDR3 is 13 residues long. This chain's CDR3 is CASSEGDGYEQYF. In DNA, the CDR3 is TGTGCCAGCAGTGAAGGGGACGGATACGAGCAGTACTTC.

J is TRBJ2-5 and V is TRBV6-1; D gene uncertain. Trimming cost V 7 bases and J 4 bases, with 7 bases left between them. The V gene's germline CDR1 is MNHNS and CDR2 SASEGT. This CDR3 contains 11 residues. The CDR3 bases are TGTGCCAGCACGACACTAGAGACCCAGTACTTC. It yields the protein CASTTLETQYF.